These 25 T cell receptor beta chains share one sample of origin, sequenced in a study of blood T cell repertoires in COVID-19. TCRdb's copy holds only in-frame clones and misses some; the assay was immunoSEQ multiplex PCR. The data contain about 250,000 clones, 85% to 90% of them seen just once; the ten biggest clones take up under 2.5%. Material for sequencing was PBMCs or T cells enriched from blood (not recorded which). The origin of the receptors is a young woman who had recovered from COVID-19.

The CDR3 here is CASSLVAGLNQETQYF. The CDR3 nucleotides are TGTGCCAGCAGCTTAGTCGCCGGTCTAAATCAAGAGACCCAGTACTTC. The rearrangement joins TRBV11-2 to TRBJ2-5; D gene unclear. The germline V gene has CDR1 SGHAT and CDR2 FQNNGV. V lost 1 base and J 2 bases, leaving 14 bases between the germline ends. The length of the CDR3 is 16 residues.

This clone showed up just once. V gene TRBV10-3 combines with J gene TRBJ2-3; 9 positions match TRBD2. The CDR3 is 15 residues long. V dropped 1 base and J dropped 3; count of bases not matched to a gene: 2. Germline loops: CDR1 ENHRY, CDR2 SYGVKD. The CDR3 protein is CAISEFAGGTDTQYF. The CDR3 coding sequence is TGTGCCATCAGTGAGTTCGCGGGGGGGACAGATACGCAGTATTTT.

The genes are TRBV6-1 and TRBJ2-1; D is possibly TRBD2 (5 bases). Trimming left V 0 bases short and J 12 bases short, with 12 bases between. This CDR3 has 13 residues. CDR1 is MNHNS, CDR2 SASEGT, per germline. The CDR3 DNA is TGTGCCAGCAGTGAAGCGAAGACTACGTGGCAGTTCTTC. This codes for CASSEAKTTWQFF.

This chain uses TRBV11-2 with TRBJ1-1; D gene unclear. The CDR3 spans 14 residues. CDR1 and CDR2 (germline): SGHAT, FQNNGV. The V gene lost 0 bases and the J gene lost 1 base, with 6 bases spanning the gap. The CDR3 coding sequence is TGTGCCAGCAGCTTAGAACAGACGAACACTGAAGCTTTCTTT. This gives the protein CASSLEQTNTEAFF.

J is TRBJ2-7 and V is TRBV5-6; 9 bases agree with TRBD2. After removal of 6 bases from V and 2 bases from J, the junction contained 9 bases not matched to a gene. This CDR3 is 15 amino acids long. CDR1 and CDR2 (germline): SGHDT, YYEEEE. CDR3 sequence reads: CASTISGGTTYEQYF. The CDR3, as DNA: TGTGCCAGCACCATAAGCGGGGGGACTACCTACGAGCAGTACTTC.

This clone was seen more than once but under ten times. The rearrangement uses TRBV19 and TRBJ1-2; D not resolved. Trimming cost V 7 bases and J 0 bases, with 12 bases left between them. Germline assignment: CDR1 LNHDA and CDR2 SQIVND (reference sequence). There are 14 residues in the CDR3. CDR3 in amino acids: CASNLDGANYGYTF. The CDR3 bases are TGTGCCAGTAACCTTGACGGAGCTAACTATGGCTACACCTTC. Full variable domain (rest looked up from reference TRBV19 and TRBJ1-2): DGGITQSPKYLFRKEGQNVTLSCEQNLNHDAMYWYRQDPGQGLRLIYYSQIVNDFQKGDIAEGYSVSREKKESFPLTVTSAQKNPTAFYLCASNLDGANYGYTFGSGTRLTVV.

This clone was counted once. The chain is built from TRBV10-1 and TRBJ1-1; no definite D call. V gave up 0 bases and J gave up 1 base, with 6 bases separating them. Germline assignment: CDR1 WNHNN and CDR2 SYGVQD (reference sequence). The CDR3 contains 14 residues. The CDR3 spells CASSESPGNTEAFF. The CDR3 DNA is TGCGCCAGCAGTGAGTCCCCAGGGAACACTGAAGCTTTCTTT.

The V gene is TRBV5-4, the J gene TRBJ2-5, with D unclear. The CDR3 extends over 13 amino acids. CDR1 is SGHNT, CDR2 YYREEE, per germline (reference sequence). V dropped 4 bases and J dropped 2 bases, with 9 bases sitting between them. Here the CDR3 DNA reads TGTGCCAGCAGCCTTGGCCCTCAAGAGACCCAGTACTTC. As protein: CASSLGPQETQYF.

V usage is TRBV10-1 and J usage is TRBJ1-2; D call uncertain. Deletions cut 2 bases from V and 4 bases from J, with 8 bases between. The CDR3 loop spans 13 amino acids. The V gene's germline CDR1 is WNHNN and CDR2 SYGVQD (reference sequence). The CDR3: CASSEQRSYGYTF. The CDR3 coding sequence is TGCGCCAGCAGTGAGCAACGGTCCTATGGCTACACCTTC.

The CDR3 nucleotides are TGTGCCAGCAGCCAAGGGACACTTACTCAAGAGACCCAGTACTTC. Protein sequence: CASSQGTLTQETQYF. The chain has TRBV3-1 (or the pseudogene TRBV3-2) and TRBJ2-5, with D tentatively TRBD1 (5 bases). The CDR3 has 15 amino acids. From germline, CDR1 is LGHDT and CDR2 YNNKEL (reference sequence). The V gene lost 1 base and the J gene lost 2 bases, with 11 bases spanning the gap.

The chain employs TRBV5-1 and TRBJ2-2; 7 bases fit TRBD1. The CDR3 has 14 amino acids. Per the germline V gene, CDR1 is SGHRS and CDR2 is YFSETQ. Unmatched junction bases numbered 4, after V lost 1 base and J lost 7 bases. CDR3: CASSLTGVNGELFF. CDR3 bases: TGCGCCAGCAGCTTGACAGGGGTAAACGGGGAGCTGTTTTTT.

The chain couples TRBV28 to TRBJ2-7; D not resolved. V was cut by 5 bases and J by 0 bases, with 5 bases left in between. This CDR3 region has 12 residues. Germline loops: CDR1 MDHEN, CDR2 SYDVKM. The CDR3 loop reads CASSEFSYEQYF. CDR3 DNA sequence: TGTGCCAGCAGTGAGTTCTCCTACGAGCAGTACTTC.

V usage is TRBV6-6 and J usage is TRBJ2-5; 12 bases agree with TRBD2. Trimming cost V 6 bases and J 3 bases; bases outside gene matches: 5. Per the germline V gene, CDR1 is MNHNY and CDR2 is SVGAGI (reference sequence). This CDR3 is 15 amino acids long. The CDR3 loop reads CASSRLAGEKETQYF. CDR3 in DNA: TGTGCCAGCAGCAGACTAGCGGGGGAAAAAGAGACCCAGTACTTC.

The rearrangement links TRBV3-1 (or the pseudogene TRBV3-2) to TRBJ1-1, with D maybe TRBD1 (6 bases). The CDR3 runs to 15 residues. Trimming shortened V by 1 base and J by 4 bases, and 13 bases separated the two germline ends. From germline, CDR1 is LGHDT and CDR2 YNNKEL (reference sequence). CDR3 in amino acids: CASSQGMGAFTEAFF. CDR3 nucleotides: TGTGCCAGCAGCCAAGGGATGGGGGCCTTCACTGAAGCTTTCTTT.

The table lists this clone with a few counts. The chain is built from TRBV30 and TRBJ1-6; TRBD1 matches at 7 bases. Germline assignment: CDR1 GTSNPN and CDR2 SVGIG (reference sequence). The CDR3 is 15 amino acids. V lost 0 bases and J lost 7; bases outside the gene matches: 6. CDR3 nucleotides: TGTGCCTGGAGTGTACCCGAGACAGGGAATTCACCCCTCCACTTT. It codes for CAWSVPETGNSPLHF.

Turning to this clone: Additional DNA sequences in this sample encode the identical CDR3. The chain couples TRBV7-9 to TRBJ1-2; 8 bases map to TRBD1. The V segment lost 5 bases and the J segment 4 bases; nucleotides outside the gene matches: 3. CDR3 size: 13 residues. CDR1 and CDR2 from the germline V gene are SEHNR and FQNEAQ (reference sequence). For the CDR3, the DNA is TGTGCCAGCAGCGCCGGACAGGGCTATGGCTACACCTTC. It specifies CASSAGQGYGYTF.

The CDR3 loop reads CASSLGGGSPLHF. CDR3 nucleotide sequence: TGTGCCAGCAGCCTAGGCGGGGGTTCACCCCTCCACTTT. This sequence joins TRBV9 and TRBJ1-6; D perhaps matches TRBD1 (5 bases). From germline, CDR1 is SGDLS and CDR2 YYNGEE. The CDR3 is 13 residues long. The V gene lost 4 bases and the J gene lost 9 bases, with 11 bases spanning the gap.

The gene calls are TRBV9 and TRBJ2-7; 7 positions match TRBD1. This CDR3 is built from 14 residues. The junction had 4 bases not matched to a gene; V was cut back by 4 bases and J by 0 bases. From germline, CDR1 is SGDLS and CDR2 YYNGEE. The CDR3 sequence is CASSPRDSSYEQYF. DNA for the CDR3: TGTGCCAGCAGCCCCCGGGACAGCTCCTACGAGCAGTACTTC. Using reference TRBV9 and TRBJ2-7 for the parts outside the CDR3, the full variable domain is DSGVTQTPKHLITATGQRVTLRCSPRSGDLSVYWYQQSLDQGLQFLIQYYNGEERAKGNILERFSAQQFPDLHSELNLSSLELGDSALYFCASSPRDSSYEQYFGPGTRLTVT.

The CDR3 sequence is CASSLSRGSVTEAFF. CDR3 sequence (DNA): TGTGCCAGCAGCTTGTCTCGGGGGTCGGTTACTGAAGCTTTCTTT. The V call is TRBV5-5, the J call TRBJ1-1, with TRBD1 as a possible D gene (5 bases). Per germline, CDR1 SGHKS and CDR2 YYEKEE (reference sequence). The CDR3 length is 15 residues. V was shortened by 1 base and J by 5 bases, with 15 bases between the two germline ends.

This chain connects TRBV6-2 or TRBV6-3 to TRBJ1-4; D perhaps matches TRBD1 (6 bases). Germline CDR1 reads MNHEY; CDR2 reads SVGEGT. Trimming took off 5 bases at V and 8 bases at J, with 15 bases between the two ends. The CDR3 length is 14 residues. The CDR3 sequence: CASSTGQRPEKLFF. CDR3 nucleotide sequence: TGTGCCAGCAGTACCGGACAGCGACCCGAAAAACTGTTTTTT.

Worth noting for this clone: Other DNA variants within this sample encode the same CDR3. The gene calls are TRBV2 and TRBJ2-3; no reliable D call. CDR1 is SNHLY and CDR2 is FYNNEI in the germline V gene. CDR3 length equals 14 residues. The V and J ends lost 6 bases and 0 bases respectively, with 10 bases between them. The CDR3 DNA follows: TGTGCCAGCAGGTCCTTGGCTAGCACAGATACGCAGTATTTT. This gives the protein CASRSLASTDTQYF.

The chain links TRBV5-4 to TRBJ1-2; D is uncertain. The CDR3 is made up of 12 amino acids. Per the germline V gene, CDR1 is SGHNT and CDR2 is YYREEE (reference sequence). Trimming pared 7 bases from V and 0 bases from J, leaving 7 bases between. CDR3 in amino acids: CASGETNYGYTF. CDR3 nucleotides: TGTGCCAGCGGGGAGACTAACTATGGCTACACCTTC.

The rearrangement links TRBV6-6 to TRBJ2-4; D might be TRBD1 (5 bases). Germline V gene sequence: CDR1 MNHNY, CDR2 SVGAGI (reference sequence). The V gene lost 6 bases and the J gene lost 10 bases, with 13 bases spanning the gap. The CDR3 totals 12 residues. CDR3 amino acids: CASSQQARIQYF. The CDR3 bases are TGTGCCAGCAGCCAACAGGCGCGTATTCAGTACTTC.

The chain couples TRBV9 to TRBJ2-7; TRBD2 might be the D (5 bases). Trimming left V 0 bases short and J 3 bases short, with 16 bases between. Germline loops: CDR1 SGDLS, CDR2 YYNGEE. The CDR3 spans 16 residues. In nucleotides, the CDR3 is TGTGCCAGCAGCGTAGATGCGGCAGGACTGAACTACGAGCAGTACTTC. Amino acid sequence: CASSVDAAGLNYEQYF.

V is TRBV6-4 and J is TRBJ2-3; TRBD1 aligns across 7 bases. V lost 0 bases to trimming and J lost 6 bases; unmatched junction nucleotides: 0. The germline CDR1 and CDR2 sequences are MRHNA and SNTAGT. This CDR3 has 13 amino acids. The CDR3 DNA reads as TGTGCCAGCAGTGACTCCAGGGGGGATACGCAGTATTTT. It yields the protein CASSDSRGDTQYF.